One sample yielded the 23 T cell receptor beta chains listed below, sequenced in a study of T cell clonality in common variable immunodeficiency. Measured with immunoSEQ multiplex PCR; TCRdb has only the in-frame clones, and not every one. The record shows 50,000 or so clones for this sample, with no singletons present. The sample consisted of peripheral blood mononuclear cells. Every receptor here comes from a person between 18 and 70 years old in good health.

This clone appeared many times. The read comes to an end 3 residues before the CDR3 does, leaving the germline J gene to fill in the end. V is TRBV5-1 and J is TRBJ1-4, with TRBD1 as a possible D gene (5 bases). Trimming took off 5 bases at V and 5 bases at J, with 13 bases between the two ends. In germline, CDR1 is SGHRS, CDR2 YFSETQ. The CDR3 runs 14 residues. The part of the CDR3 DNA that was read is TGCGCCAGCAGAACAGACAGCAACAATGAAAAA. Protein: CASRTDSNNEK. The whole CDR3 is CASRTDSNNEKLFF.

This clone occurred many times. The part of the CDR3 DNA that was read is TGTGCCAGCAGCCGCTCTTTGACAGTAAGGAGGCACACTGAA. Its translation is CASSRSLTVRRHTE. The full CDR3 protein is CASSRSLTVRRHTEAFF. The rearrangement joins TRBV6-2 or TRBV6-3 to TRBJ1-1; weak D call: TRBD1 (5 bases). The sequence runs out 3 residues before the end of the CDR3; the remainder is reconstructed from the germline J gene. The CDR3 loop spans 17 amino acids. The germline CDR1 and CDR2 sequences are MNHEY and SVGEGT. Trimming took 6 bases from V and 3 from J, leaving 23 bases between them.

This clone was detected ten times or more. The missing CDR3 end, 3 residues past where the read stops, is filled in from the germline J gene. V and J are TRBV18 and TRBJ1-5; D perhaps matches TRBD1 (6 bases). Germline assignment: CDR1 KGHSH and CDR2 LQKENI. Trimming removed 4 bases at V and 1 base at J, with 20 bases between. The CDR3 is 18 amino acids. The sequenced CDR3 bases are TGTGCCAGCTCACACGAAAATTACAGGGAGGGAAGCAATCAGCCC. Translation: CASSHENYREGSNQP. The full CDR3 is CASSHENYREGSNQPQHF.

This clone has a count of ten or more. The sequence runs out 3 residues before the end of the CDR3; the remainder is reconstructed from the germline J gene. The genes are TRBV10-2 and TRBJ2-2; D is uncertain. CDR1 is WSHSY, CDR2 SAAADI, per germline. CDR3 size: 13 residues. The ends were cut back, 6 bases at V and 5 bases at J, with 10 bases in the middle. This chain's CDR3 is CASRVLDTGELFF. CDR3 DNA (partial): TGCGCCAGCAGAGTTCTAGATACCGGGGAG.

This clone was found a few times. The CDR3 reads CSVGTGGTQYF. Incomplete CDR3 DNA: TGCAGCGTGGGGACAGGGGGGACC. The chain employs TRBV29-1 and TRBJ2-5; 11 bases are a match to TRBD1. Read data end 3 residues before the CDR3 end; the end is taken from the germline J gene. There are 11 residues in the CDR3. From germline, CDR1 is SQVTM and CDR2 ANQGSEA. Unmatched junction bases numbered 1, after V lost 6 bases and J lost 7 bases.

This clone came up many times. The read stops 3 residues short of the end of the CDR3; the missing end is completed from the germline J gene. The J gene is TRBJ2-3, the V gene TRBV10-3; D perhaps matches TRBD2 (6 bases). The CDR3 is 12 amino acids. V dropped 8 bases and J dropped 6 bases, with 12 bases sitting between them. Germline CDR1 and CDR2: ENHRY and SYGVKD. The sequenced part of the CDR3 DNA is TGTGCCATCGGTCTCCGGGGGGATACG. Encoded protein: CAIGLRGDT. The CDR3, in full, reads CAIGLRGDTQYF.

This clone was detected many times. The read gets to within 3 residues of the CDR3 end, and the germline J gene fills in the rest. This chain joins TRBV5-1 and TRBJ1-2; D call uncertain. V was cut by 1 base and J by 4 bases, with 8 bases left in between. Germline V gene lookup returns CDR1 SGHRS and CDR2 YFSETQ. The CDR3 spans 13 residues. Partial CDR3 DNA: TGCGCCAGCAGCTTGATGGGCAGCTATGGC. Amino acids: CASSLMGSYG. Given in full, the CDR3 is CASSLMGSYGYTF. The full variable domain, with the rest looked up from reference TRBV5-1 and TRBJ1-2, is KAGVTQTPRYLIKTRGQQVTLSCSPISGHRSVSWYQQTPGQGLQFLFEYFSETQRNKGNFPGRFSGRQFSNSRSEMNVSTLELGDSALYLCASSLMGSYGYTFGSGTRLTVV.

Notes on this clone: The read falls 3 residues short of the CDR3 end, and the missing part is taken from the germline J gene. The J gene is TRBJ2-3, the V gene TRBV7-9; D is possibly TRBD1 or TRBD2 (5 bases each). Germline V gene lookup returns CDR1 SEHNR and CDR2 FQNEAQ (reference sequence). This CDR3 is built from 14 residues. This CDR3 reads CASSLVSSEGTQYF. The covered CDR3 bases are TGTGCCAGCAGCTTAGTTTCCTCCGAGGGGACG.

This clone was counted at least ten times. Read sequence stops 3 residues before the CDR3 end, and the germline J gene provides the missing end. The chain employs TRBV5-1 and TRBJ2-3, with TRBD2 identical over 12 bases. The CDR3 sequence is 18 residues long. V lost 3 bases and J lost 1; bases outside the gene matches: 9. The germline gives CDR1 SGHRS, CDR2 YFSETQ. Here the CDR3 reads CASSSSGGAYFGTDTQYF. The sequenced part of the CDR3 DNA is TGCGCCAGCAGCTCTAGCGGGGGGGCCTACTTTGGCACAGATACG. The full variable domain, in which reference TRBV5-1 and TRBJ2-3 provide the parts outside the CDR3, is KAGVTQTPRYLIKTRGQQVTLSCSPISGHRSVSWYQQTPGQGLQFLFEYFSETQRNKGNFPGRFSGRQFSNSRSEMNVSTLELGDSALYLCASSSSGGAYFGTDTQYFGPGTRLTVL.

This clone was seen at least ten times. The part of the CDR3 DNA that was read is TGCGCCAGCAGCTTGGCCCAGCGGGAGACC. This gives the protein CASSLAQRET. The CDR3, in full, reads CASSLAQRETQYF. The chain carries TRBV5-1 and TRBJ2-5, with D perhaps matching TRBD2 (5 bases). The CDR3 extends 3 residues past the end of the read, so its final part is completed from the germline J gene. The CDR3 is made up of 13 amino acids. Germline V gene lookup returns CDR1 SGHRS and CDR2 YFSETQ. Trimming shortened V by 0 bases and J by 5 bases, and 8 bases separated the two germline ends.

This clone was seen ten or more times. The read gets to within 3 residues of the CDR3 end, and the germline J gene fills in the rest. The V and J genes are TRBV14 and TRBJ1-5, with TRBD1 identical over 8 bases. The CDR3 contains 19 residues. Germline loops: CDR1 SGHDN, CDR2 FVKESK. Unmatched junction bases numbered 16, after V lost 4 bases and J lost 2 bases. The CDR3 loop reads CASSLRTFAGGSRNQPQHF. CDR3 DNA, as far as it was read: TGTGCCAGCAGCCTACGGACATTTGCAGGGGGCAGTCGCAATCAGCCC.

This clone has ten or more counts. The read comes to an end 3 residues before the CDR3 does, leaving the germline J gene to fill in the end. This chain connects TRBV11-2 to TRBJ1-3, with D unclear. The length of the CDR3 is 13 residues. Trimming stripped 6 bases from V and 5 bases from J, with 11 bases between. CDR1 is SGHAT and CDR2 is FQNNGV in the germline V gene. The CDR3 reads CASSSQTRNTIYF. CDR3 bases read: TGTGCCAGCAGTTCCCAAACACGAAACACC.

This clone occurred a few times. The CDR3 is cut off 3 residues early in the read; its end comes from the germline J gene. This chain uses TRBV5-6 with TRBJ1-2; no firm D call. CDR1 is SGHDT and CDR2 is YYEEEE in the germline V gene. CDR3 length equals 12 residues. Incomplete CDR3 DNA: TGTGCCAGCAGCTTCGGCAGCGGTGAG. Encoded protein: CASSFGSGE. The full-length CDR3 reads as CASSFGSGEYTF.

This clone appeared many times. The read terminates 3 residues ahead of where the CDR3 ends, so the germline J gene completes it. V is TRBV6-2 or TRBV6-3 and J is TRBJ1-6, with 8 bases matching TRBD1. The CDR3 is made up of 16 amino acids. The germline V gene encodes CDR1 MNHEY and CDR2 SVGEGT. Losses at the gene ends were 2 bases for V and 10 bases for J; bases not matched to a gene: 10. Partial CDR3 DNA: TGTGCCAGCAGTTACGCGCGTAGGACAGGGCCATCACCC. The encoded protein is CASSYARRTGPSP. The CDR3 as a whole reads CASSYARRTGPSPLHF.

This clone was detected many times. The sequence runs out 3 residues before the end of the CDR3; the remainder is reconstructed from the germline J gene. The chain couples TRBV6-9 to TRBJ2-2; 9 bases match TRBD2. Germline assignment: CDR1 MNHGY and CDR2 SVAAGI. This CDR3 is built from 15 residues. The trim removed 9 bases at V and 4 bases at J, leaving 9 bases unmatched. The sequenced CDR3 bases are TGTGCCAGGAGACCGGGACTAGCTACCACCGGGGAG. It specifies CARRPGLATTGE. The full CDR3 is CARRPGLATTGELFF.

The table lists this clone with many counts. The read is 3 residues too short to cover the CDR3 end, so that end is filled in from the germline J gene. V and J are TRBV28 and TRBJ1-2, with a possible D match to TRBD1 (5 bases). Between the trimmed V and J ends, which lost 10 bases and 3 bases, there was a span of 9 bases. The germline gives CDR1 MDHEN, CDR2 SYDVKM. The CDR3 has 11 amino acids. The sequenced part of the CDR3 DNA is TGTGCCACATTGGGGCACTATGGC. Translated, it gives CATLGHYG. The whole CDR3 is CATLGHYGYTF.

This clone showed up many times. Coverage ceases 3 residues before the CDR3 finishes, and the germline J gene fills in the end. The rearrangement joins TRBV6-1 to TRBJ2-7; TRBD1 matches 10 bases. The CDR3 is 15 residues long. Per germline, CDR1 MNHNS and CDR2 SASEGT. J gave up 5 bases and V 1 base, and 5 bases lay outside the gene matches. The CDR3 region is CASSEGGQGSDEQYF. The sequenced part of the CDR3 DNA is TGTGCCAGCAGTGAAGGGGGACAGGGGAGCGACGAG.

Many counts were recorded for this clone. The junction and the germline gene differ at one end; a read error may be behind it. The read comes to an end 3 residues before the CDR3 does, leaving the germline J gene to fill in the end. The chain has TRBV4-2 and TRBJ2-3, with TRBD2 identical over 11 bases. Per the germline V gene, CDR1 is LGHNA and CDR2 is YNFKEQ. The CDR3 has 16 amino acids. The CDR3 sequence: CASSLSGGASADTQYF. The CDR3 DNA, read in part, is TGCGCCAGCAGCCTTAGCGGGGGGGCTTCCGCAGATACG.

This clone occurred a few times. Coverage ceases 3 residues before the CDR3 finishes, and the germline J gene fills in the end. The chain recombines TRBV23-1 with TRBJ1-4; maybe TRBD1 (5 bases). Being an ORF, TRBV23-1 has a function that is uncertain. The CDR3 sequence is 14 residues long. CDR3 DNA, as far as it was read: TGCGCCAAGATCGATACAGGTATTAATTCACCA. This codes for CAKIDTGINSP. The CDR3 as a whole reads CAKIDTGINSPLFF.

Only a few counts were recorded for this clone. With the read ending 3 residues before the CDR3 end, the germline J gene is used to fill in that end. The chain couples TRBV6-2 or TRBV6-3 to TRBJ1-1; 8 bases map to TRBD1. This CDR3 is built from 15 residues. The germline V gene has CDR1 MNHEY and CDR2 SVGEGT. CDR3 loop: CASSYSDRDWETAFF. The DNA read from the CDR3 is TGTGCCAGCAGTTACTCGGACAGGGATTGGGAGACA.

Many counts were recorded for this clone. Read coverage stops 3 residues before the CDR3 terminus; the germline J gene supplies the remainder. The rearrangement joins TRBV19 to TRBJ2-3; 7 bases agree with TRBD2. The CDR3 is made up of 16 amino acids. Germline V gives CDR1 LNHDA, CDR2 SQIVND (reference sequence). The sequenced part of the CDR3 DNA is TGTGCCAGTAGGTGGGGGGAGGGCATGAACAATCAGCCG. Its protein product is CASRWGEGMNNQP. From start to end, the CDR3 is CASRWGEGMNNQPQYF.

This clone appeared many times. The observed sequence ends 3 residues before the CDR3 terminus, with the missing tail filled in from the germline J gene. The genes are TRBV28 and TRBJ2-7; a weak D match, TRBD1 (6 bases). This CDR3 spans 15 amino acids. In germline, CDR1 is MDHEN, CDR2 SYDVKM. Trimming removed 6 bases from V and 2 bases from J, with 17 bases in between. Partial CDR3 DNA: TGTGCCAGCAGCCCCCCCGGGACAAAGGCCTACGAG. Translated, it gives CASSPPGTKAYE. The whole CDR3 is CASSPPGTKAYEQYF.

This clone was seen more than once but under ten times. The read falls 3 residues short of the CDR3 end, and the missing part is taken from the germline J gene. In the same sample, other DNA sequences code for this CDR3. The V and J genes are TRBV7-6 and TRBJ1-3; D ambiguous. The CDR3 is 18 residues long. CDR1 and CDR2 from the germline V gene are SGHVS and FNYEAQ. The V and J ends lost 0 bases and 0 bases respectively, with 15 bases between them. CDR3 DNA (partial): TGTGCCAGCAGCTTAGCGTGGGCACCCTCGAGCTCTGGAAACACC. It yields the protein CASSLAWAPSSSGNT. The CDR3 in full is CASSLAWAPSSSGNTIYF.